These T cell receptor beta chains were read from a single sample in a study of T-cell memory formation after mild COVID-19. One entry per CDR3 protein results from TCRdb running MiXCR on the 5' RACE reads. The sample yields more than 110,000 distinct CDR3 sequences, around 25% seen once. The source material was PBMCs or a T cell subset sorted from them (not recorded which). The receptors come from an adult woman who had mild COVID-19 (a few samples of this study predate the infection). Cell type and time point are not known. CDR3s leave out the opening cysteine and the closing phenylalanine or tryptophan.

j_gene,v_gene,CDR3aa
TRBJ2-1,TRBV9,ASTPGGVVRNEQF
TRBJ1-5,TRBV12-3/TRBV12-4,ASSLSQPQH
TRBJ1-6,TRBV7-9,ASSSLERGAPMFSLH
TRBJ1-1,TRBV20-1,SASLGEPAF
TRBJ1-4,TRBV11-2,ASSLGGGSNEKLF
TRBJ2-7,TRBV10-3,AISGLEGPYEQY
TRBJ2-7,TRBV27,ASSFSGSYEQY
TRBJ2-2,TRBV29-1,SVEARVGELF
TRBJ2-7,TRBV5-1,ASSFETGVGYEQY
TRBJ1-1,TRBV2,ASSEGQGWNTEAF
TRBJ1-2,TRBV19,ASSVREQMGNYGYT
TRBJ2-7,TRBV4-1,ASSQGMLGDEQY
TRBJ2-2,TRBV29-1,SAVGGYGELF
TRBJ2-1,TRBV5-6,ASSLGANEQF
TRBJ2-1,TRBV7-2,ASSFDFKGTSGPEQF
TRBJ2-3,TRBV27,ASSLTTGGQY
TRBJ2-1,TRBV5-1,ASSTGTSGLDEQF
TRBJ2-7,TRBV6-1,ASSSPTGDFAYEQY
TRBJ2-1,TRBV9,ASSLASGGTDEQF
TRBJ2-5,TRBV28,ASSARTSGETQY
TRBJ1-2,TRBV5-1,ASSRDGTPNYGYT
TRBJ2-3,TRBV7-8,ASGRGVGADTQY
TRBJ2-5,TRBV20-1,SARDLERVQETQY
TRBJ2-1,TRBV9,ASSVGLPNEQF
TRBJ2-3,TRBV4-3,ASSQDLPGSRTDTQY
TRBJ2-7,TRBV11-3,ASTRQDSYEQY
TRBJ2-1,TRBV3-1,ASSLVPGTIYNEQF
TRBJ2-3,TRBV19,ASSIDMGHRTDTQY
TRBJ1-1,TRBV2,ASSVNTEAF
TRBJ2-7,TRBV9,ASSSEDYSYEQY
TRBJ1-2,TRBV20-1,SARKIALGDYGYT
TRBJ2-5,TRBV7-9,ASSDPPGGETQY
TRBJ2-7,TRBV7-6,ASSSTAYEQY
TRBJ2-3,TRBV6-2/TRBV6-3,ASSYSTDKSPGTSNPDTQY
TRBJ2-3,TRBV9,ASSPSGTATDTQY
TRBJ1-4,TRBV2,ASGGPGEKLF
TRBJ2-3,TRBV9,ASSVEGLAGPADTQY
TRBJ1-1,TRBV27,ASSLSAGNTEAF
TRBJ2-4,TRBV12-3/TRBV12-4,ASSSPGLRDQY
TRBJ1-1,TRBV9,ASSGGGGTEAF
TRBJ2-3,TRBV3-1,ASSRRLEPDTQY
TRBJ2-2,TRBV7-9,ASSFGQGSGELS
TRBJ2-4,TRBV7-8,ASSPRRPGGVNIQY
TRBJ1-1,TRBV27,ASTFSGGAAEAF
TRBJ1-2,TRBV7-9,ASSALPLTDNYGYT
TRBJ2-3,TRBV24-1,ATSGYEASTDTQY
TRBJ2-3,TRBV12-3/TRBV12-4,ASSAGGSTDTQY
TRBJ2-1,TRBV11-2,ASSLETGTSVYNEQF
TRBJ2-1,TRBV4-1,ASSPQEAGGPGEQF
TRBJ1-1,TRBV12-3/TRBV12-4,ASTLGYTEAF
TRBJ2-2,TRBV9,ASSVRLAGVDTGELF
TRBJ1-1,TRBV24-1,ATSDGTGNTEAF
TRBJ1-5,TRBV5-1,ASSWGMADDQPQH
TRBJ1-1,TRBV27,ASSPGTPNTEAF